The rows below give T cell receptor beta chains drawn from one sample of a study of regulatory T cells in long-lasting Graves disease. MiXCR, applied by TCRdb to the multiplex PCR reads, yields one record per CDR3 protein. The repertoire has around 250,000 distinct CDR3 sequences, more than 15% of them found once; the top ten carry less than 15%. The same sample was also studied in work on T cells in Graves' hyperthyroidism and ophthalmopathy.

The input for sequencing was peripheral blood mononuclear cells (PBMCs), taken at new diagnosis, from a patient treated with antithyroid drugs. These receptors originate from a woman aged 25 to 45 with Graves disease. Each CDR3 is given with its conserved first and last residue. The order of the fields is CDR3 protein, CDR3 DNA, D gene, clone size, V gene, J gene. A D gene is named only where the DNA matches it firmly. Expanded clones get a size class; other rows say once, few or many, or leave the size out.

CDR3 protein: CASSGRDTGDSPLHF
CDR3 DNA: TGTGCCAGCAGCGGCCGGGACACCGGAGATTCACCCCTCCACTTT
D gene: .
clone size: many
V gene: TRBV9
J gene: TRBJ1-6

CDR3 protein: CSACGHTNTEAFF
CDR3 DNA: TGCAGTGCTTGCGGACACACGAACACTGAAGCTTTCTTT
D gene: .
clone size: many
V gene: TRBV20-1
J gene: TRBJ1-1

CDR3 protein: CASSEAGGFGELFF
CDR3 DNA: TGTGCCAGCAGTGAGGCGGGGGGCTTTGGGGAGCTGTTTTTT
D gene: TRBD2
clone size: .
V gene: TRBV6-1
J gene: TRBJ2-2

CDR3 protein: CASRGDRIGGEKLFF
CDR3 DNA: TGTGCCAGCAGAGGAGACCGGATAGGAGGGGAAAAACTGTTTTTT
D gene: .
clone size: many
V gene: TRBV2
J gene: TRBJ1-4

CDR3 protein: CASSLGRGSQSPLHF
CDR3 DNA: TGTGCCAGCAGTTTAGGCAGGGGTTCTCAGTCACCCCTCCACTTT
D gene: .
clone size: many
V gene: TRBV27
J gene: TRBJ1-6

CDR3 protein: CASAGTGDGQPQHF
CDR3 DNA: TGTGCCAGCGCCGGGACAGGGGATGGTCAGCCCCAGCATTTT
D gene: TRBD1
clone size: .
V gene: TRBV2
J gene: TRBJ1-5

CDR3 protein: CATSRGDGNTEAFF
CDR3 DNA: TGTGCCACCAGCAGAGGGGACGGAAACACTGAAGCTTTCTTT
D gene: .
clone size: few
V gene: TRBV15
J gene: TRBJ1-1

CDR3 protein: CASSDGGGDTQYF
CDR3 DNA: TGTGCCAGCAGTGACGGTGGGGGAGATACGCAGTATTTT
D gene: .
clone size: few
V gene: TRBV6-4
J gene: TRBJ2-3

CDR3 protein: CASSQDAPGHLYGYTF
CDR3 DNA: TGCGCCAGCAGCCAAGATGCTCCGGGACACCTTTATGGCTACACCTTC
D gene: .
clone size: many
V gene: TRBV4-1
J gene: TRBJ1-2

CDR3 protein: CASRSGPNYGNEQYF
CDR3 DNA: TGTGCCAGCAGATCGGGACCTAACTACGGTAACGAGCAGTACTTC
D gene: .
clone size: many
V gene: TRBV3-1
J gene: TRBJ2-7

CDR3 protein: CASSYDRGYGRNTEAFF
CDR3 DNA: TGTGCCAGCAGTTATGACAGGGGGTATGGCCGGAACACTGAAGCTTTCTTT
D gene: TRBD1
clone size: .
V gene: TRBV6-2/TRBV6-3
J gene: TRBJ1-1

CDR3 protein: CASSLSTQFLGGRNEQFF
CDR3 DNA: TGTGCCAGCAGCTTATCTACTCAGTTTCTAGGAGGGAGGAATGAGCAGTTCTTC
D gene: .
clone size: many
V gene: TRBV7-3
J gene: TRBJ2-1

CDR3 protein: CASSLGDRPISGEAFF
CDR3 DNA: TGTGCCAGCAGCTTAGGCGACAGACCCATCTCCGGTGAAGCTTTCTTT
D gene: .
clone size: many
V gene: TRBV11-1
J gene: TRBJ1-1

CDR3 protein: CASSPGTRLKTDTQYF
CDR3 DNA: TGTGCCAGCAGCCCGGGGACTCGACTAAAAACAGATACGCAGTATTTT
D gene: .
clone size: many
V gene: TRBV2
J gene: TRBJ2-3

CDR3 protein: CASSPLDTQYF
CDR3 DNA: TGTGCCAGCTCACCATTGGATACGCAGTATTTT
D gene: .
clone size: many
V gene: TRBV18
J gene: TRBJ2-3

CDR3 protein: CASSSGWTGELFF
CDR3 DNA: TGTGCCAGCAGCTCCGGGTGGACCGGGGAGCTGTTTTTT
D gene: .
clone size: many
V gene: TRBV7-3
J gene: TRBJ2-2

CDR3 protein: CASSTSTGDGYTF
CDR3 DNA: TGTGCCAGCAGCACCTCGACAGGAGATGGCTACACCTTC
D gene: .
clone size: many
V gene: TRBV12-3/TRBV12-4
J gene: TRBJ1-2

CDR3 protein: CASSLRGGGAPYEQYF
CDR3 DNA: TGTGCCAGCAGTTTAAGAGGGGGGGGGGCCCCCTACGAGCAGTACTTC
D gene: .
clone size: .
V gene: TRBV27
J gene: TRBJ2-7

CDR3 protein: CAIREGTGAPYEQYF
CDR3 DNA: TGTGCCATCCGGGAGGGGACCGGGGCCCCCTACGAGCAGTACTTC
D gene: TRBD2
clone size: many
V gene: TRBV6-1
J gene: TRBJ2-7

CDR3 protein: CASSEAQGFEAANTGELFF
CDR3 DNA: TGTGCCAGCAGTGAAGCGCAGGGTTTTGAAGCGGCAAACACCGGGGAGCTGTTTTTT
D gene: .
clone size: many
V gene: TRBV2
J gene: TRBJ2-2

CDR3 protein: CASSVLVWGLHF
CDR3 DNA: TGTGCCAGCAGCGTGCTTGTATGGGGTCTCCACTTT
D gene: .
clone size: .
V gene: TRBV9
J gene: TRBJ1-6

CDR3 protein: CASSLEFRGNTEAFF
CDR3 DNA: TGTGCCAGCAGTTTAGAATTTAGGGGGAACACTGAAGCTTTCTTT
D gene: .
clone size: .
V gene: TRBV27
J gene: TRBJ1-1

CDR3 protein: CASSPLRGTNEKLFF
CDR3 DNA: TGTGCCAGCTCACCCCTCCGGGGTACTAATGAAAAACTGTTTTTT
D gene: .
clone size: many
V gene: TRBV18
J gene: TRBJ1-4

CDR3 protein: CSASEWPRGTQYF
CDR3 DNA: TGCAGTGCTAGTGAGTGGCCTCGGGGAACGCAGTATTTT
D gene: .
clone size: .
V gene: TRBV20-1
J gene: TRBJ2-3

CDR3 protein: CASRRQGAFTEAFF
CDR3 DNA: TGTGCCAGCAGGAGACAGGGGGCTTTTACTGAAGCTTTCTTT
D gene: TRBD1
clone size: many
V gene: TRBV6-1
J gene: TRBJ1-1

CDR3 protein: CASSQERGGFEKLFF
CDR3 DNA: TGTGCCAGCAGCCAAGAGAGGGGAGGGTTTGAAAAACTGTTTTTT
D gene: .
clone size: .
V gene: TRBV14
J gene: TRBJ1-4

CDR3 protein: CASSYKGFNSPLHF
CDR3 DNA: TGTGCCAGCAGTTATAAGGGCTTTAATTCACCCCTCCACTTT
D gene: .
clone size: .
V gene: TRBV6-5
J gene: TRBJ1-6

CDR3 protein: CASSQDPAGPFTNTGELFF
CDR3 DNA: TGTGCCAGCAGCCAAGATCCGGCAGGGCCCTTCACGAACACCGGGGAGCTGTTTTTT
D gene: .
clone size: many
V gene: TRBV4-2
J gene: TRBJ2-2

CDR3 protein: CSASGGAGELFF
CDR3 DNA: TGCAGTGCTAGCGGGGGGGCCGGGGAGCTGTTTTTT
D gene: TRBD2
clone size: .
V gene: TRBV20-1
J gene: TRBJ2-2